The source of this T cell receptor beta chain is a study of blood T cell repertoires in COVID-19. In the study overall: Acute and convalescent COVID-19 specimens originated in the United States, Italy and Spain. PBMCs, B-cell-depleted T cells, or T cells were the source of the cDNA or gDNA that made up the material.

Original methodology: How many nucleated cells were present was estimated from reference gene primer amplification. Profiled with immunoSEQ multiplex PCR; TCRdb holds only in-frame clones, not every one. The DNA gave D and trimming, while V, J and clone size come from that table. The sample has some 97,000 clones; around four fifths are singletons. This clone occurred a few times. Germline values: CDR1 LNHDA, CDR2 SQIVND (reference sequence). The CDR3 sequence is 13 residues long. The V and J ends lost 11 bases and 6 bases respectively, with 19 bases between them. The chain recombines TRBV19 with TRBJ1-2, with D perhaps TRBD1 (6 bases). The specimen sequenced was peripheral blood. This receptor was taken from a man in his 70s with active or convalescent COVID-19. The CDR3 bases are TGTGCCTCTCACATCCAGGGGTGGAATGGCTACACCTTC. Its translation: CASHIQGWNGYTF.